Given below is one TCR beta chain in context. The data were taken from a study of control samples from healthy donors and cancer patients. V lost 2 bases, J lost 2 bases, and 5 bases stayed unmatched. Germline V gives CDR1 SGHDN, CDR2 FVKESK. The CDR3 has 16 residues. Assay: immunoSEQ multiplex PCR; the TCRdb copy retains only in-frame clones and omits some. The sample includes 85,000 to 120,000 clones, 90% to 95% of them seen just once. This TCR was sampled from a woman aged 18-29 years in good health. The J gene is TRBJ1-3, the V gene TRBV14, with 8 bases that match TRBD1. Material for sequencing was blood. CDR3: CASSQKTGVTGNTIYF. CDR3 nucleotide sequence: TGTGCCAGCAGCCAAAAGACAGGGGTTACTGGAAACACCATATATTTT. The whole variable domain, remainder taken from reference TRBV14 and TRBJ1-3, is EAGVTQFPSHSVIEKGQTVTLRCDPISGHDNLYWYRRVMGKEIKFLLHFVKESKQDESGMPNNRFLAERTGGTYSTLKVQPAELEDSGVYFCASSQKTGVTGNTIYFGEGSWLTVV.